This T cell receptor (beta chain) was recovered during a study of human T cells and chemical hapten exposure listed by TCRdb under 2021. As for the study more broadly: For sensitization, 2% DPC in acetone was applied to a 2 cm by 2 cm area of upper inner arm skin. Blood for TCR sequencing was provided by twenty-nine alopecia patients at one to four time points (pre-sensitization, 2, 6 and 24 weeks). Patch testing on the upper back used Finn chambers containing 0.01% DPC, with scoring done after 6 days according to International Contact Dermatitis Research Group standards. The patient cohort, mostly female, included alopecia areata with under or over 50% scalp involvement, alopecia totalis and alopecia universalis. Patients additionally received weekly therapeutic DPC doses to the scalp throughout the approximately 22-week study period. This study followed changes in the peripheral blood TCR repertoire in vivo during primary and secondary sensitization of alopecia patients to the hapten diphenylcyclopropenone (DPC). Patient blood was sampled pre-sensitization (week 0) and at 2, 6 and about 24 weeks after DPC sensitization. The libraries were sequenced as a pool, and the TCR yield per sample differed mostly because of small variations in library volumes within the pool.

Via the germline V gene, CDR1 is KGHSH and CDR2 LQKENI. V is pruned by 2 bases and J by 4 bases, leaving 6 bases of the junction without a gene match. The CDR3 spans 15 residues, from the cysteine through the phenylalanine. This entry keeps only the CDR3 DNA: 45 bases, framed from base 1. Receptor libraries were prepared by RACE. Sequenced using a NextSeq 500. During library preparation, unique molecular identifiers were attached to individual cDNA molecules so that TCRs could be counted in a quantitative, reproducible way. For every blood RNA sample, sequencing covered both the TCR alpha and TCR beta chains. Turning to the authors' computational methods: A median of roughly 99,000 TCRs per sample was observed, with a range of roughly 23,224 to 700,000. The Decombinator software suite was used to annotate the V, J and CDR3 of the TCR reads. For the PS versus PT1 abundance plots, all samples were subsampled to the same number of TCRs (28,000). Expanded TCRs were defined as absent before sensitization and observed at least eight times at the 2-week time point. Using fastp trimming at Q25 and MiXCR clonotype assembly, TCRdb reanalyzed the public sequencing data and kept in-frame beta chains. Entries are consolidated by CDR3 protein sequence, retaining the most common genes and DNA. For this entry, the V and J calls and clone size follow TCRdb and not the study's own pipeline. Counted in this sample were more than 80,000 distinct CDR3 sequences; 7% to 8% of them appeared once. Around 1.5% of the sample is in the top ten clones.

Details on this clonotype: Its antigen is unknown. One base away there is no much larger clone; base qualities are not given.

The intended sense of this specimen's time point label: patch test 1, 2 weeks after DPC sensitization. The sample's treatment or condition label, in plain terms: therapeutic diphenylcyclopropenone sensitization with weekly scalp DPC. At every patch-test visit, the blood draw took place before the patch test was put on. Patients were considered eligible if aged 18 to 70, diagnosed with alopecia and deemed suitable for DPC therapy, and patients were excluded if pregnant. Unfractionated whole blood was collected in Tempus Blood RNA tubes, and total RNA was extracted from that blood. Results and caveats for the whole study, not just this receptor: DPC sensitization did not change how many TCRs were above 1 in 1000 frequency, and no evidence was found of alterations in global repertoire structure. Patch test score was positively correlated with the number of PT1 expanded TCRs, with significance at thresholds 8, 16 and 32 but not at 4. Significantly more large CDR3 similarity clusters were formed by expanded TCRs than by pre-sensitization or healthy control sets, consistent with antigen-driven responses. All patients had alopecia, a presumed autoimmune disease, so their immune response might differ from that of healthy individuals. Repeated subsampling changed both the strength of the expansion versus patch-test correlation and the threshold at which the correlation became significant.

The sequence links TRBV18 to TRBJ2-7, with TRBD1 matching 9 junction bases. The sequenced sample was whole blood, obtained in connection with sensitization to the hapten diphenylcyclopropenone (DPC). This TCR was sampled from a woman younger than 45 with alopecia areata. Some clones in this sample may be carry-over from other donors' samples. The nucleotides are TGTGCCAGCTCACCAACAGGGGGCAACTTTTACGAGCAGTACTTC. This yields the protein CASSPTGGNFYEQYF.